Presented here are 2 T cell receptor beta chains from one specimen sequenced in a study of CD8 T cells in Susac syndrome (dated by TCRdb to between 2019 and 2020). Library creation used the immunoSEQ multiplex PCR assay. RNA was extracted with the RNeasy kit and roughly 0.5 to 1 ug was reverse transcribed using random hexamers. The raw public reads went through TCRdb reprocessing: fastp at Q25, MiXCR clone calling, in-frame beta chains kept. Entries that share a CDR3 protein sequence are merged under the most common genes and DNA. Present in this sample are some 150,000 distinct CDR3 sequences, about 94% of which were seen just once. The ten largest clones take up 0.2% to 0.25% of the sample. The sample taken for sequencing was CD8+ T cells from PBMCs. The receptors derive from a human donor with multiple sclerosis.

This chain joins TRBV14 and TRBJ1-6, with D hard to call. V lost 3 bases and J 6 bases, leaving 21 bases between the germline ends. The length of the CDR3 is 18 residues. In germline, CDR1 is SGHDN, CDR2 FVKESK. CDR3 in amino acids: CASSQTSEAYKGNSPLHF. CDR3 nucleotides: TGTGCCAGCAGCCAGACCTCAGAGGCTTACAAGGGTAATTCACCCCTCCACTTT.

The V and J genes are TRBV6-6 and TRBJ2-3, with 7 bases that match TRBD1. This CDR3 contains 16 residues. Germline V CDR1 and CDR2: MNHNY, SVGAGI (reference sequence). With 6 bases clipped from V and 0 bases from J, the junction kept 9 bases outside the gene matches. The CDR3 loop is CASSLQGPESTDTQYF. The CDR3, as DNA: TGTGCCAGCAGCCTACAGGGGCCCGAAAGCACAGATACGCAGTATTTT.